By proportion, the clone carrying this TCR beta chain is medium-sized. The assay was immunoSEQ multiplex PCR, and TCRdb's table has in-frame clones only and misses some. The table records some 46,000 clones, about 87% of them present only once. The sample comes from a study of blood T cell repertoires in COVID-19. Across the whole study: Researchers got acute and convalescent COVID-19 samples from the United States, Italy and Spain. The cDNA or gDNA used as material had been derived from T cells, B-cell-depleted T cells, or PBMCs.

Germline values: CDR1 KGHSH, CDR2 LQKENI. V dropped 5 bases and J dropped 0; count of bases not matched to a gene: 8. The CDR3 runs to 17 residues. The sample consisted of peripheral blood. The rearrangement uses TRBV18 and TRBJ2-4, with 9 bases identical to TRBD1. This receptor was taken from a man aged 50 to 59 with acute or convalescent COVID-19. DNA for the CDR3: TGTGCCAGCTCAACAGACAGGGGGGAAATAGCCAAAAACATTCAGTACTTC. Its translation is CASSTDRGEIAKNIQYF.